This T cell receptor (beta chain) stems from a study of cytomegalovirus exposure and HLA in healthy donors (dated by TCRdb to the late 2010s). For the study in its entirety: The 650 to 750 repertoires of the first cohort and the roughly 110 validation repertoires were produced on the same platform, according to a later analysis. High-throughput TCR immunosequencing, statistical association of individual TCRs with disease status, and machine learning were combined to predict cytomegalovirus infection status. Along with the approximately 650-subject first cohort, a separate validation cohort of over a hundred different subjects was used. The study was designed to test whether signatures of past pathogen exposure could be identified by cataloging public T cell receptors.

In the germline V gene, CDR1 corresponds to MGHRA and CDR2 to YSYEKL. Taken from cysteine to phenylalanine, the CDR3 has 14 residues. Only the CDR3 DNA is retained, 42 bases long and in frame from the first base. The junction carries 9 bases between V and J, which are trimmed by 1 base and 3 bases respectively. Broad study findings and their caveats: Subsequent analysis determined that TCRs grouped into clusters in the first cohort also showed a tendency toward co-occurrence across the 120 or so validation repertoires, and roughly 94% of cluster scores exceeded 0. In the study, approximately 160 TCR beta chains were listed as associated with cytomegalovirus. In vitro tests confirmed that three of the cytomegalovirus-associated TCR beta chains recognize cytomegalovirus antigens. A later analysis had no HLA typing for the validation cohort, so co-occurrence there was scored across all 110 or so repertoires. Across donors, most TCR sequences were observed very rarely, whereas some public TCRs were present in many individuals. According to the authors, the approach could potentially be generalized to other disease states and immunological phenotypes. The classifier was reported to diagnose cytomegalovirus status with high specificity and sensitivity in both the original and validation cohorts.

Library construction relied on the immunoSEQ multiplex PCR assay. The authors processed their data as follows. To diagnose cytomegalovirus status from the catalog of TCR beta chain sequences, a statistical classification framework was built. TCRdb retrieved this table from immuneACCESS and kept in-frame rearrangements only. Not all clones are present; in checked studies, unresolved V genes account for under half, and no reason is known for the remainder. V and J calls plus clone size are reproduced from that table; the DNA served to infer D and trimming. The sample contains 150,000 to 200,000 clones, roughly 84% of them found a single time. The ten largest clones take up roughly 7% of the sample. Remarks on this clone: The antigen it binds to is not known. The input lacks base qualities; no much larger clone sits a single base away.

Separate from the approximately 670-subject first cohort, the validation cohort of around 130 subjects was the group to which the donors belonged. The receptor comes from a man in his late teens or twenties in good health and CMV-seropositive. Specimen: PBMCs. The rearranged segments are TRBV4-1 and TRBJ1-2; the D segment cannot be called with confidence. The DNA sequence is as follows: TGCGCCAGCAGCCAAGTTAAGATAGACTATGGCTACACCTTC. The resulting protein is CASSQVKIDYGYTF.